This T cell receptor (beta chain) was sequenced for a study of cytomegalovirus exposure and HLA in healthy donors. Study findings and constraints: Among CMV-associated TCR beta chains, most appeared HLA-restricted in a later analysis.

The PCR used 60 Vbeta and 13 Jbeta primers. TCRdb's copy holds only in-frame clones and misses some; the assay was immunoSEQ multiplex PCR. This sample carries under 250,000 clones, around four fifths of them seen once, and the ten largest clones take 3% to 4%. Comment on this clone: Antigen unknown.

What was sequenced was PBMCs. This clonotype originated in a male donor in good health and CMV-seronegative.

The CDR3 loop reads CASSPPHGRETQYF. As DNA, the CDR3 is TGTGCCAGCTCACCACCACACGGGAGGGAGACCCAGTACTTC. This rearrangement joins TRBV18 to TRBJ2-5; 7 positions agree with TRBD2. CDR3 length: 14 residues. The germline V gene encodes CDR1 KGHSH and CDR2 LQKENI. V lost 0 bases to trimming and J lost 5 bases; unmatched junction nucleotides: 3.